This TCR beta chain was identified in a study of blood T cell repertoires in COVID-19 (dated by TCRdb to 2020 to 2022). Describing the broader study: Collaborator samples came from the United States, Italy and Spain and covered acute and convalescent phases of COVID-19. The prospective study material was composed of cDNA or gDNA derived from T cells, B-cell-depleted T cells, or PBMCs. The dataset comprised deeply sampled blood TCRbeta repertoires from subjects exposed to, actively infected with, or recovered from COVID-19. The repertoires were made available in a free public database intended to serve as a resource for research on the immune response to SARS-CoV-2. Samples came from the ongoing ImmuneRACE study (first 160 participants) plus 1,254 subjects from 6 global collaborators. Sample metadata almost always included a de-identified subject ID, COVID-19 status, age in years and sex. Where HLA class I and class II types were available, the types were taken from metadata supplied by the sample provider, not from assay-based typing.

What the research found in general, with its limitations: The quantity of clinical and demographic metadata differed by source and by participant and was supplied without curation.

About this clone: Its antigen is unknown. Per-base quality was not reported, and no clone a single base away is much larger than it.

Collaborating institutions collected whole blood in K2EDTA tubes following their own protocols. For TCRbeta analysis, collaborator samples were shipped as frozen whole blood, as isolated PBMCs, or as DNA extracted from either sample type. TCRbeta CDR3 regions were amplified from genomic DNA by means of the immunoSEQ Assay, a bias-controlled multiplex PCR. The authors processed their data as follows. Nucleated cell counts per sample were estimated from amplification of reference gene primers within the assay. Sequence reads were collapsed and filtered to measure the absolute abundance of every unique TCRbeta CDR3 rearrangement. For each sample, productive Simpson clonality was calculated as the square root of Simpson's diversity index over productive rearrangements. TCRdb took over this immuneACCESS table, retaining in-frame rearrangements with V and J assigned. Such tables are incomplete; in checked studies, under half of the missing clones stem from an unresolved V gene, and the remainder is unexplained. V and J calls and clone size are given by that table; D and trimming were obtained from the DNA. Recorded for this sample are a few hundred thousand clones; roughly 90% of them occurred a single time. Jointly, the top ten make up 0.95% to 1.5% of the sample.

CDR1 and CDR2 (LNHNV, YYDKDF) derive from the germline V gene (reference sequence). Its CDR3 holds 15 amino acids, cysteine through phenylalanine. Only CDR3 DNA remains: 45 bases, in frame from the first base. The germline V end is reduced by 8 bases and the J end by 6 bases; junction bases left unmatched: 12. The sample consisted of peripheral blood. The chain employs TRBV15 and TRBJ2-1, and TRBD1 aligns with 8 junction nucleotides. The source is a man aged 40-49 years with acute or convalescent COVID-19. The nucleotides are TGTGCCACCGCACGGGGGACAGGAGGGGGCAATGAGCAGTTCTTC. Its translation is CATARGTGGGNEQFF.